Described below is a single T cell receptor (beta chain) sequence and its context. Amplified TCR beta CDR3 regions were obtained using RNA transcripts as template. HTBI primers served in a first-round RT-PCR, which a second-round multiplex PCR followed. TCRdb re-analysed the multiplex PCR reads in MiXCR, keeping a single row per CDR3 protein. The sample lists 200,000 to 250,000 distinct CDR3 sequences, about 22% occurring once. This sample stems from a study of Graves' ophthalmopathy and Graves' hyperthyroidism. Establishment of the diagnosis relied upon clinical symptoms, serum thyroxine, TRAb, thyroid ultrasound and orbital computed tomography. This CDR3 region has 14 residues. Trimming stripped 4 bases from V and 0 bases from J, with 9 bases between.

The source of this sequence is a woman between 50 and 59 years old with Graves' ophthalmopathy. J is TRBJ1-1 and V is TRBV12-3 or TRBV12-4, with D unclear. Sample: peripheral blood. CDR3: CASSYQAMNTEAFF. In nucleotides, the CDR3 is TGTGCCAGCAGTTACCAGGCTATGAACACTGAAGCTTTCTTT.